This note documents a single T cell receptor (beta chain) sequence. Its antigen remains unknown. These data come from a study of T cell responses to AZD1222 COVID-19 vaccine. Findings and limits, study-wide: Clonal diversity was possibly underestimated; the donors were predominantly white British and more often female.

This CDR3 has 15 amino acids. CDR1 is SGHNT, CDR2 YENEEA, per germline. With 4 bases removed from V and 2 bases from J, the gap between germline ends came to 14 bases. Using immunoSEQ multiplex PCR, the repertoire was profiled, and TCRdb retains in-frame clones only, with some absent. The sample gives about 93,000 clones, 89% of which show up once; approximately 3% is in the top ten. This sequence originates from an adult in good health. This chain links TRBV11-3 with TRBJ1-1, with D possibly TRBD1 on 5 matching bases. The sequenced sample was peripheral blood, obtained on day 0 of MenACWY control vaccination. The CDR3 region is CASSWLTGRNTEAFF. The CDR3 DNA reads TGTGCCAGCAGCTGGCTAACGGGACGAAACACTGAAGCTTTCTTT.